Following are 19 T cell receptor beta chains from one sample sequenced in a study of graft-versus-host responses after intestinal transplantation. These receptors have no known antigen. The data were produced by immunoSEQ multiplex PCR, yet TCRdb's version contains in-frame clones alone and is incomplete. Of over 75,000 clones detected, roughly 89% appear once; the ten largest clones hold 0.3% to 0.4%. This sample comprised unstimulated CD4+ T cells sorted from spleen or lymph node cells, obtained before intestinal transplant. The receptor set was obtained from a human donor who received an intestinal transplant.

This sequence joins TRBV2 and TRBJ1-5, with D possibly matching TRBD1 (5 bases). From germline, CDR1 is SNHLY and CDR2 FYNNEI. This CDR3 region has 13 residues. Between the trimmed V and J ends, which lost 7 bases and 6 bases, there was a span of 13 bases. CDR3 sequence: CASTDGGTQPQHF. In DNA, the CDR3 is TGTGCCAGCACCGATGGGGGGACTCAGCCCCAGCATTTT.

The CDR3 region has the DNA TGTGCCTGGACCCACTTAGCGGGGGGAATTAGCACAGATACGCAGTATTTT. Translating gives CAWTHLAGGISTDTQYF. V is TRBV30 and J is TRBJ2-3; TRBD2 matches 10 bases. The length of the CDR3 is 17 residues. Germline V gives CDR1 GTSNPN, CDR2 SVGIG (reference sequence). Trimming took 4 bases from V and 0 from J; bases not matched to a gene: 10.

The chain has TRBV4-1 and TRBJ2-3; 8 nucleotides align to TRBD2. V lost 3 bases to trimming and J lost 3 bases; unmatched junction nucleotides: 8. Looked up from germline, CDR1 is MGHRA and CDR2 is YSYEKL. The CDR3 extends over 16 amino acids. The CDR3 is CASSQARGGRTDTQYF. DNA for the CDR3: TGCGCCAGCAGCCAGGCTCGGGGGGGCCGTACAGATACGCAGTATTTT.

The chain joins TRBV30 to TRBJ1-2; D is ambiguous. CDR3 size: 11 residues. V lost 3 bases, J lost 8 bases, and 10 bases lay in between. Germline-derived CDR1 and CDR2 are GTSNPN and SVGIG (reference sequence). This CDR3 is CAWSPEEGYTF. CDR3 sequence (DNA): TGTGCCTGGAGCCCCGAGGAGGGCTACACCTTC.

This chain connects TRBV15 to TRBJ1-5, with D possibly matching TRBD1 (6 bases). CDR3 size: 14 residues. Trimming left V 6 bases short and J 3 bases short, with 12 bases between. Germline V CDR1 and CDR2: LNHNV, YYDKDF (reference sequence). In DNA form, the CDR3 reads TGTGCCACCAGTCGGCAGGGGCTCAATCAGCCCCAGCATTTT. Its translation: CATSRQGLNQPQHF.

The V and J genes are TRBV9 and TRBJ2-5; the match to TRBD2 covers 10 bases. Trimming took 4 bases from V and 5 from J; bases not matched to a gene: 5. The CDR3 covers 14 residues. In germline, CDR1 is SGDLS, CDR2 YYNGEE. The CDR3 protein is CASSPPAGGETQYF. CDR3 sequence (DNA): TGTGCCAGCAGCCCCCCAGCGGGAGGGGAGACCCAGTACTTC. Based on the CDR3 plus reference TRBV9 and TRBJ2-5, the full variable domain is DSGVTQTPKHLITATGQRVTLRCSPRSGDLSVYWYQQSLDQGLQFLIQYYNGEERAKGNILERFSAQQFPDLHSELNLSSLELGDSALYFCASSPPAGGETQYFGPGTRLLVL.

The chain combines TRBV5-1 with TRBJ2-3; the D is unclear. Germline-derived CDR1 and CDR2 are SGHRS and YFSETQ. V shed 5 bases and J shed 6 bases, with 7 bases lying between them. This CDR3 region has 11 residues. The CDR3, as DNA: TGCGCCAGCAGTTCCGGGGATACGCAGTATTTT. Translation gives CASSSGDTQYF.

V is TRBV27 and J is TRBJ2-5, with TRBD1 identical over 9 bases. V dropped 5 bases and J dropped 5; count of bases not matched to a gene: 6. The CDR3 has 14 residues. Germline V lookup: CDR1 MNHEY, CDR2 SMNVEV (reference sequence). The DNA for the CDR3 is TGTGCCAGCAGTATGGACAGGGGAGAGGAGACCCAGTACTTC. Amino acid sequence: CASSMDRGEETQYF.

This rearrangement joins TRBV7-9 to TRBJ1-2; 9 positions match TRBD1. V gave up 5 bases and J gave up 4 bases; unmatched junction bases: 8. This CDR3 has 15 residues. The germline V gene has CDR1 SEHNR and CDR2 FQNEAQ (reference sequence). The CDR3 here is CASSTRTGAIYGYTF. DNA of the CDR3: TGTGCCAGCAGCACTCGGACAGGGGCCATCTATGGCTACACCTTC.

The rearrangement links TRBV28 to TRBJ1-2; weak D call: TRBD1 (5 bases). Trimming cost V 5 bases and J 5 bases, with 18 bases left between them. Germline CDR1 MDHEN, CDR2 SYDVKM. CDR3 length: 15 amino acids. DNA for the CDR3: TGTGCCAGCAGTCCCACGGTCGGGGGAGGGTATGGCTACACCTTC. Translated, it gives CASSPTVGGGYGYTF.

This clone was observed once. This chain joins TRBV7-6 and TRBJ2-5, with 9 bases aligning to TRBD1. This CDR3 is built from 15 residues. Germline lookup yields CDR1 SGHVS and CDR2 FNYEAQ. The junction had 7 bases not matched to a gene; V was cut back by 4 bases and J by 4 bases. Here the CDR3 DNA reads TGTGCCAGCAGCTCCCCCGGGACAGGGCGAGAGACCCAGTACTTC. Its protein is CASSSPGTGRETQYF. Complete variable domain (other parts from reference TRBV7-6 and TRBJ2-5): GAGVSQSPRYKVTKRGQDVALRCDPISGHVSLYWYRQALGQGPEFLTYFNYEAQQDKSGLPNDRFSAERPEGSISTLTIQRTEQRDSAMYRCASSSPGTGRETQYFGPGTRLLVL.

The chain joins TRBV7-3 to TRBJ1-2, with D uncertain. Germline V gene data show CDR1 as SGHTA and CDR2 as FQGTGA. The length of the CDR3 is 15 residues. V lost 5 bases and J lost 4, with 17 bases in between. The CDR3 spells CASSPVEVGVYGYTF. The CDR3 DNA reads TGTGCCAGCAGCCCCGTGGAGGTAGGTGTCTATGGCTACACCTTC.

This clone appeared a single time. The V call is TRBV7-3, the J call TRBJ1-3, with 7 bases that match TRBD1. Trimming cost V 5 bases and J 6 bases; bases outside gene matches: 7. The CDR3 has 14 amino acids. Germline-derived CDR1 and CDR2 are SGHTA and FQGTGA. The CDR3 reads CASSPRQGVNTIYF. CDR3 coding DNA: TGTGCCAGCAGCCCCCGACAGGGAGTAAACACCATATATTTT.

This clone was observed a few times. This chain joins TRBV5-1 and TRBJ2-7; D is perhaps TRBD1 (6 bases). Looked up from germline, CDR1 is SGHRS and CDR2 is YFSETQ. Trimming left V 4 bases short and J 0 bases short, with 11 bases between. This CDR3 comprises 14 residues. CDR3 region: CASSATGNSYEQYF. The CDR3 bases are TGCGCCAGCAGCGCCACAGGGAACTCCTACGAGCAGTACTTC.

This rearrangement joins TRBV5-4 to TRBJ2-5; 7 nucleotides match TRBD1. V was pared by 0 bases and J by 4 bases, with 0 bases of the junction left unmatched. Germline CDR1 reads SGHNT; CDR2 reads YYREEE (reference sequence). The CDR3 has 13 residues. The chain's CDR3 is CASSLGQGETQYF. The CDR3 DNA follows: TGTGCCAGCAGCTTGGGACAGGGAGAGACCCAGTACTTC.

V and J are TRBV6-5 and TRBJ1-2; D possibly corresponds to TRBD1 (6 bases). Trimming took 0 bases from V and 5 from J, leaving 13 bases between them. Germline lookup yields CDR1 MNHEY and CDR2 SVGAGI. The CDR3 runs 15 residues. CDR3 amino acids: CASSYSPTGQYGYTF. The CDR3 DNA reads as TGTGCCAGCAGTTACTCCCCGACAGGACAATATGGCTACACCTTC.

The gene calls are TRBV11-2 and TRBJ2-1; possibly TRBD2 for D (6 bases). The ends were cut back, 0 bases at V and 9 bases at J, with 15 bases in the middle. CDR1 and CDR2 (germline): SGHAT, FQNNGV. The CDR3 extends over 15 amino acids. This chain's CDR3 is CASSLDVGGLFEQFF. Here the CDR3 DNA reads TGTGCCAGCAGCTTAGACGTAGGAGGACTATTTGAGCAGTTCTTC.

V and J are TRBV5-1 and TRBJ2-1; a weak D match, TRBD1 (6 bases). Germline V gene sequence: CDR1 SGHRS, CDR2 YFSETQ. This CDR3 region has 15 residues. Trimming pared 3 bases from V and 1 base from J, leaving 11 bases between. The CDR3 DNA follows: TGCGCCAGCAGCTCACAGGGCCTTTCCTACAATGAGCAGTTCTTC. Translating gives CASSSQGLSYNEQFF.

The V gene is TRBV5-1, the J gene TRBJ2-3; D is ambiguous. The length of the CDR3 is 13 residues. The germline gives CDR1 SGHRS, CDR2 YFSETQ. V was cut by 1 base and J by 2 bases, with 5 bases left in between. The CDR3 sequence is CASSLFSTDTQYF. CDR3 nucleotides: TGCGCCAGCAGCTTGTTCTCCACAGATACGCAGTATTTT.